This record covers a single T cell receptor (beta chain). This sample was taken from a study of CD4 and CD8 cells across lung adenocarcinoma regions. Using its own MiXCR run on the PCR reads, TCRdb lists one record per CDR3 protein. The sample carries 3,300 or so distinct CDR3 sequences, about three fifths recorded once. Samples came from patients with localized non-small cell lung adenocarcinoma. The CDR3 runs 15 residues. J gave up 2 bases and V 6 bases, and 7 bases lay outside the gene matches. Input material: CD4+ T cells from the margin of a lung tumor. J is TRBJ2-1 and V is TRBV12-3 or TRBV12-4, with 7 bases that match TRBD1. The sequence came from a female donor with lung adenocarcinoma. The CD4 and CD8 labels of this study may be unreliable. DNA for the CDR3: TGTGCCAGCAGAAGGACAGGTACCACCTACAATGAGCAGTTCTTC. Encoded protein: CASRRTGTTYNEQFF.